Sequencing of this T cell receptor beta chain was carried out in a study of Ad26.COV2.S vaccination and SARS-CoV-2 variants. Treatment described: some 20 received Ad26.COV2.S at low or high dose, single or two shots; roughly five received placebo; per-sample allocation not given. Sampling was performed 63 days after the first vaccine or placebo injection. This table comes from immunoSEQ multiplex PCR, and its TCRdb copy is limited to in-frame clones, with some not included. The table lists 350,000 to 550,000 clones, approximately 92% of them singletons. Sequenced material: peripheral blood, taken in a trial of Ad26.COV2.S vaccine versus placebo. The receptor was isolated from a person between 18 and 65 years old who received the Ad26.COV2.S COVID-19 vaccine or a placebo.

The CDR3 reads CASRDRVFGTQYF. The CDR3 nucleotides are TGTGCCAGCAGGGACAGGGTATTTGGTACGCAGTATTTT. The chain uses TRBV2 and TRBJ2-3, with 8 bases aligning to TRBD1. CDR3 length: 13 amino acids. The trim removed 6 bases at V and 8 bases at J, leaving 7 bases unmatched. Germline lookup yields CDR1 SNHLY and CDR2 FYNNEI.